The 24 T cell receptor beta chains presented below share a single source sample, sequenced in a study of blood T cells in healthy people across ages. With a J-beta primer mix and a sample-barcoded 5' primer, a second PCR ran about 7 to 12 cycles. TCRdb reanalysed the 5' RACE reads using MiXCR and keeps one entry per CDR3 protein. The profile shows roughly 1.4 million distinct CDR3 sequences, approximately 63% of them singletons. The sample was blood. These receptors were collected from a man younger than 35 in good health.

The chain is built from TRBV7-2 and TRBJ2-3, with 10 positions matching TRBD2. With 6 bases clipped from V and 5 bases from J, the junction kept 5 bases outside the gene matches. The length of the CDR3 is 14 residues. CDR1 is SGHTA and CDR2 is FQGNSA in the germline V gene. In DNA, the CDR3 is TGTGCCAGCAGAAAGCGGGGGGGGCGAGATACGCAGTATTTT. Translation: CASRKRGGRDTQYF.

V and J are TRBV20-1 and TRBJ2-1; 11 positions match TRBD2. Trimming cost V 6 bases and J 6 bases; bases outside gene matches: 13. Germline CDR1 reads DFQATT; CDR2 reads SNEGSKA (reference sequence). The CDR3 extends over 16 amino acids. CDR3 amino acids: CSALIPTSGTSNEQFF. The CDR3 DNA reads TGCAGTGCCCTTATACCGACTAGCGGGACCTCCAATGAGCAGTTCTTC.

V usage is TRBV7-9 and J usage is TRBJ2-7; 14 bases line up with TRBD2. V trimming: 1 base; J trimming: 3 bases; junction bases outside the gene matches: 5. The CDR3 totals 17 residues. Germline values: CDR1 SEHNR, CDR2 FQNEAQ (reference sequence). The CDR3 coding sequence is TGTGCCAGCAGCTTAGTCGGACTAGCGGGAGGTGACTACGAGCAGTACTTC. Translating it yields CASSLVGLAGGDYEQYF.

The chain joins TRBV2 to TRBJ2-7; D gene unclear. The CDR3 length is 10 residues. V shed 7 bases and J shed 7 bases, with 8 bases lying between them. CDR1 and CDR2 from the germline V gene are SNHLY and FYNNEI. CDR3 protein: CASTDNEQYF. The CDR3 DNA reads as TGTGCCAGCACTGACAATGAGCAGTACTTC.

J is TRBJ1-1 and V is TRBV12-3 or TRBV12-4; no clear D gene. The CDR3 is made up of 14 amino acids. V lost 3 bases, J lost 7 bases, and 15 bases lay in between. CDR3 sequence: CASSLLGSKGEAFF. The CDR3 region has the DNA TGTGCCAGCAGTTTGCTGGGATCGAAAGGTGAAGCTTTCTTT.

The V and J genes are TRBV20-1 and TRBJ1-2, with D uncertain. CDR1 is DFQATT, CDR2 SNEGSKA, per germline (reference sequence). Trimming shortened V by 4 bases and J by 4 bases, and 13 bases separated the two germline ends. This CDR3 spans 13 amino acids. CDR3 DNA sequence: TGCAGTGCTAACCCTGAAGCGTCCTATGGCTACACCTTC. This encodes CSANPEASYGYTF.

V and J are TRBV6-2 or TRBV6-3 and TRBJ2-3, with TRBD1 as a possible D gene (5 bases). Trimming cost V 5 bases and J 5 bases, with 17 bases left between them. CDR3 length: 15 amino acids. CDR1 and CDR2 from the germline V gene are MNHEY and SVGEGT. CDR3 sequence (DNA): TGTGCCAGCAGTCACCACGGTATTGGACAAGATACGCAGTATTTT. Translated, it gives CASSHHGIGQDTQYF.

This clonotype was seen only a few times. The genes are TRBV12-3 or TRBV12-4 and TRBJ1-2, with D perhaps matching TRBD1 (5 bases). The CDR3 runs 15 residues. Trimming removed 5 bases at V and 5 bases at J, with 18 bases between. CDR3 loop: CASSLGTLESYGYTF. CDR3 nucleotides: TGTGCCAGCAGTCTGGGGACCCTCGAATCATATGGCTACACCTTC.

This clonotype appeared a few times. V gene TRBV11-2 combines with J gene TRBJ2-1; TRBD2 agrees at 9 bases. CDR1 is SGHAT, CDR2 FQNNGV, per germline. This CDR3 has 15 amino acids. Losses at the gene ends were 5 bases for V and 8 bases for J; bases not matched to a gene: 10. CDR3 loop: CASSLVAGGLDEQFF. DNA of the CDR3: TGTGCCAGCAGCCTCGTTGCGGGGGGGCTAGATGAGCAGTTCTTC.

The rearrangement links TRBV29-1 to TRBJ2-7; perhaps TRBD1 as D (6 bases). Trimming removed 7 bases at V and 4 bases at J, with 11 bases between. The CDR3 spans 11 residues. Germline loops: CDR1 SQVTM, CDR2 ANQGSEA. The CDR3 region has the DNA TGCAGCGGACAGGAAGGGTACGAGCAGTACTTC. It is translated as CSGQEGYEQYF.

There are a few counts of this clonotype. The CDR3 coding sequence is TGCAGTGCTAGATCAGGGGCCCAGCCCCAGCATTTT. As protein: CSARSGAQPQHF. The chain recombines TRBV20-1 with TRBJ1-5, with a tentative D call TRBD1 (6 bases). The CDR3 extends over 12 amino acids. Germline CDR1 reads DFQATT; CDR2 reads SNEGSKA (reference sequence). The V gene lost 2 bases and the J gene lost 7 bases, with 9 bases spanning the gap.

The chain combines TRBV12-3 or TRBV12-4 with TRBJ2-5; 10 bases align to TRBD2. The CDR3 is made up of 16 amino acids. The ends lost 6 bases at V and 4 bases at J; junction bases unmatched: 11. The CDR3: CASRTLEREGRETQYF. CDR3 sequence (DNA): TGTGCCAGCAGAACCCTTGAGCGGGAGGGCCGAGAGACCCAGTACTTC.

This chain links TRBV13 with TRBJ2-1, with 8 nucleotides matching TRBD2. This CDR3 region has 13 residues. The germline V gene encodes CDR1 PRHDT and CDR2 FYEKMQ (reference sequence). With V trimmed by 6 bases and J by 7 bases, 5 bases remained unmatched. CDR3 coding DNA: TGTGCCAGCAGTGTCGGGGGGGCGAATGAGCAGTTCTTC. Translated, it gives CASSVGGANEQFF.

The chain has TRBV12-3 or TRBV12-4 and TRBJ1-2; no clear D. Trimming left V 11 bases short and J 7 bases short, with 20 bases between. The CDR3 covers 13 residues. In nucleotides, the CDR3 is TGTGCCTCACGGAAGAACGCCGGCCCTGGCTACACCTTC. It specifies CASRKNAGPGYTF.

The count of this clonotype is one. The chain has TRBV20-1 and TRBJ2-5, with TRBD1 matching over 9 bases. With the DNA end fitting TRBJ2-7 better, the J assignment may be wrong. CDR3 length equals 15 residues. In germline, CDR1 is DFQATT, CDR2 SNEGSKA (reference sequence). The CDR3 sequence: CSARDKGDRAYEQYF. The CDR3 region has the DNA TGCAGTGCTAGAGATAAGGGGGACAGGGCCTACGAGCAGTACTTC.

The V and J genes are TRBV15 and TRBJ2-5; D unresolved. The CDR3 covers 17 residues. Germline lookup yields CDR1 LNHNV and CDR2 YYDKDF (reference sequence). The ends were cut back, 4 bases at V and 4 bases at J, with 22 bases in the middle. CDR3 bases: TGTGCCACCAGCACCGACGAGAAGCCTCCGGTCTCAGAGACCCAGTACTTC. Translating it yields CATSTDEKPPVSETQYF.

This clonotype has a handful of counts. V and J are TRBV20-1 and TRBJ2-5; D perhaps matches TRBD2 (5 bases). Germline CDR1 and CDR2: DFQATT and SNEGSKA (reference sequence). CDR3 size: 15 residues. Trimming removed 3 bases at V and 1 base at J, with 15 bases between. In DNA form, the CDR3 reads TGCAGTGCTAGCCCGGCTAGCCCCAGCCAAGAGACCCAGTACTTC. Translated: CSASPASPSQETQYF.

CDR3 sequence reads: CASSPGHLAKNIQYF. DNA for the CDR3: TGCGCCAGCAGCCCCGGCCACCTAGCCAAAAACATTCAGTACTTC. This chain joins TRBV4-3 and TRBJ2-4; D is ambiguous. This CDR3 has 15 residues. Germline V lookup: CDR1 LGHNA, CDR2 YSLEER. Deletions cut 4 bases from V and 0 bases from J, with 10 bases between.

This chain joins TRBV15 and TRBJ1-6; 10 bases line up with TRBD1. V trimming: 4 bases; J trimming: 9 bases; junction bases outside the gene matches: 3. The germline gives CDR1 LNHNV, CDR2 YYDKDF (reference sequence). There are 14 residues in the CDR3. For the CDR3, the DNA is TGTGCCACCAGCATCCGGGACAGGGGTTCACCCCTCCACTTT. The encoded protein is CATSIRDRGSPLHF.

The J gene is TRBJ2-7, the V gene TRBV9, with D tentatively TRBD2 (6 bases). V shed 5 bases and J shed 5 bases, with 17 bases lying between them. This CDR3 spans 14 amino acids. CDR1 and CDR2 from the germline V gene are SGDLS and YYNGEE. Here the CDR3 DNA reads TGTGCCAGCAGTACGGAGGGGACTGTTGACGAGCAGTACTTC. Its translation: CASSTEGTVDEQYF. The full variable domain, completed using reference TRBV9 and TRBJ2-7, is DSGVTQTPKHLITATGQRVTLRCSPRSGDLSVYWYQQSLDQGLQFLIQYYNGEERAKGNILERFSAQQFPDLHSELNLSSLELGDSALYFCASSTEGTVDEQYFGPGTRLTVT.

The chain's CDR3 is CASSQEEGGPTDTQYF. Here the CDR3 DNA reads TGCGCCAGCAGCCAAGAAGAGGGCGGGCCCACAGATACGCAGTATTTT. The gene calls are TRBV4-1 and TRBJ2-3; D is possibly TRBD2 (5 bases). The CDR3 loop spans 16 amino acids. The V gene's germline CDR1 is MGHRA and CDR2 YSYEKL. Deletions cut 0 bases from V and 2 bases from J, with 12 bases between.

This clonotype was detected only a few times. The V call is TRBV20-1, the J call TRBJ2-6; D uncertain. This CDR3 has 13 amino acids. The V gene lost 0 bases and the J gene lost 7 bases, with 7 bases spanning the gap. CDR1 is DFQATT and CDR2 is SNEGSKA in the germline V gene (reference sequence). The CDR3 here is CSARDRIANVLTF. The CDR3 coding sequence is TGCAGTGCTAGAGACCGGATTGCCAACGTCCTGACTTTC.

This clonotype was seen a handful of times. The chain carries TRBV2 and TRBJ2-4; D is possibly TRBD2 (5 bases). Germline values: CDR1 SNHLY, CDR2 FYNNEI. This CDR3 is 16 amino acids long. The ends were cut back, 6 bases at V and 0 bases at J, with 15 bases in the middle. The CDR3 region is CASRLSEAVAKNIQYF. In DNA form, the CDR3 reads TGTGCCAGCAGACTCTCGGAGGCGGTAGCCAAAAACATTCAGTACTTC.

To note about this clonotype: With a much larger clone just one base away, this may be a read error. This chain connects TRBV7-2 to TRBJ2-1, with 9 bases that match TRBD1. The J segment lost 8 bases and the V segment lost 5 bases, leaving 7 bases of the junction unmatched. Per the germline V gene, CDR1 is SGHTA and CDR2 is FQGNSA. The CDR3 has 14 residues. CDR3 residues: CASSQGQGYDEQFF. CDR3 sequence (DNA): TGTGCCAGCAGCCAAGGACAGGGGTACGATGAGCAGTTCTTC.